The 15 T cell receptor beta chains below all came from one sample that was sequenced in a study of multiple sclerosis patients with progressive multifocal leukoencephalopathy. Produced via immunoSEQ multiplex PCR; TCRdb's table is partial and in-frame only. The profile shows about 30,000 clones, around 90% of them singletons. Time point in this sample: around 12 months of natalizumab therapy. The starting material was PBMCs, obtained from a patient treated with natalizumab. These receptors all stem from a human donor with multiple sclerosis.

The chain joins TRBV4-1 to TRBJ1-2, with D unclear. V shed 0 bases and J shed 5 bases, with 19 bases lying between them. The CDR3 is made up of 17 amino acids. Germline V gives CDR1 MGHRA, CDR2 YSYEKL. This CDR3 reads CASSQDSSWTGGYGYTF. CDR3 sequence (DNA): TGCGCCAGCAGCCAAGATTCCTCTTGGACCGGAGGGTATGGCTACACCTTC.

This clone was detected only once. This chain connects TRBV4-3 to TRBJ1-5; perhaps TRBD1 as D (6 bases). Germline V CDR1 and CDR2: LGHNA, YSLEER. There are 16 residues in the CDR3. Trimming left V 0 bases short and J 7 bases short, with 16 bases between. CDR3 nucleotides: TGCGCCAGCAGCCAAGAGACGGGGGCCCTCTCCCAGCCCCAGCATTTT. Translation: CASSQETGALSQPQHF.

CDR3 region: CATSRKGGGEQYF. The CDR3 DNA follows: TGTGCCACCAGCAGAAAGGGAGGCGGCGAGCAGTACTTC. V is TRBV15 and J is TRBJ2-7, with D tentatively TRBD2 (6 bases). CDR3 length: 13 amino acids. Germline lookup yields CDR1 LNHNV and CDR2 YYDKDF (reference sequence). The V end was cut by 2 bases, the J end by 6 bases, with 11 bases between.

This chain joins TRBV7-8 and TRBJ2-3; 7 nucleotides align to TRBD2. CDR1 and CDR2 (germline): SGHVS, FQNEAQ. The CDR3 is made up of 13 amino acids. Losses at the gene ends were 4 bases for V and 5 bases for J; bases not matched to a gene: 3. The CDR3 DNA sequence: TGTGCCAGCAGCTGGGGGGGGGTAGATACGCAGTATTTT. Protein product: CASSWGGVDTQYF.

A single count supports this clone. This chain joins TRBV6-5 and TRBJ1-3; no reliable D call. Germline V gene lookup returns CDR1 MNHEY and CDR2 SVGAGI. V lost 6 bases, J lost 0 bases, and 9 bases lay in between. The CDR3 sequence is 14 residues long. CDR3 residues: CASRDDGSGNTIYF. The DNA of the CDR3 is TGTGCCAGCAGGGACGACGGCTCTGGAAACACCATATATTTT.

The chain joins TRBV18 to TRBJ1-2; no firm D call. Germline values: CDR1 KGHSH, CDR2 LQKENI. The CDR3 totals 14 residues. Trimming took 2 bases from V and 6 from J, leaving 13 bases between them. CDR3 nucleotides: TGTGCCAGCTCACCATCCAGTGGGGAAAATGGCTACACCTTC. Translated: CASSPSSGENGYTF.

The rearrangement joins TRBV7-9 to TRBJ1-2; 7 bases fit TRBD1. J gave up 6 bases and V 5 bases, and 12 bases lay outside the gene matches. This CDR3 contains 15 residues. Germline assignment: CDR1 SEHNR and CDR2 FQNEAQ (reference sequence). Here the CDR3 reads CASSDSLTGSDGYTF. The CDR3 DNA reads TGTGCCAGCAGCGACAGCCTGACAGGGAGTGATGGCTACACCTTC.

The J gene is TRBJ2-7, the V gene TRBV28; 9 bases align to TRBD1. This CDR3 region has 17 residues. The germline V gene has CDR1 MDHEN and CDR2 SYDVKM. The V gene end was trimmed by 6 bases and the J gene end by 3 bases; junction bases not matched to a gene: 15. As DNA, the CDR3 is TGTGCCAGCAGACTTGGGGCTACCGGGACAGGGAGCTACGAGCAGTACTTC. Translated, it gives CASRLGATGTGSYEQYF.

The gene calls are TRBV2 and TRBJ2-4; possibly TRBD1 for D (6 bases). CDR3 length: 13 amino acids. CDR1 is SNHLY and CDR2 is FYNNEI in the germline V gene. The ends were cut back, 8 bases at V and 0 bases at J, with 8 bases in the middle. The CDR3 region has the DNA TGTGCCAGCGAACAGGGAGCCAAAAACATTCAGTACTTC. Its protein product is CASEQGAKNIQYF. Filled out from reference TRBV2 and TRBJ2-4, the complete variable domain reads EPEVTQTPSHQVTQMGQEVILRCVPISNHLYFYWYRQILGQKVEFLVSFYNNEISEKSEIFDDQFSVERPDGSNFTLKIRSTKLEDSAMYFCASEQGAKNIQYFGAGTRLSVL.

V gene TRBV5-1 combines with J gene TRBJ2-1, with D maybe TRBD2 (7 bases). This CDR3 spans 16 amino acids. Germline assignment: CDR1 SGHRS and CDR2 YFSETQ. The V end lost 4 bases, the J end lost 9 bases, and 23 bases lay between the germline ends. The CDR3 spells CASSVGGTGGAGEQFF. CDR3 DNA: TGCGCCAGCAGCGTGGGAGGGACGGGGGGCGCAGGTGAGCAGTTCTTC.

The genes are TRBV9 and TRBJ2-7, with D possibly called TRBD1 or TRBD2 (5 bases each). The V end lost 1 base, the J end lost 1 base, and 9 bases lay between the germline ends. The germline V gene encodes CDR1 SGDLS and CDR2 YYNGEE. The CDR3 runs to 14 residues. The CDR3 spells CASSVHGASYEQYF. The DNA for the CDR3 is TGTGCCAGCAGCGTACACGGGGCGTCCTACGAGCAGTACTTC.

The chain recombines TRBV2 with TRBJ2-7, with TRBD1 matching over 8 bases. This CDR3 is 13 amino acids long. With V trimmed by 7 bases and J by 3 bases, 5 bases remained unmatched. The germline V gene has CDR1 SNHLY and CDR2 FYNNEI. CDR3 sequence reads: CASTRQGFYEQYF. In DNA, the CDR3 is TGTGCCAGCACGAGACAGGGGTTCTACGAGCAGTACTTC.

The chain combines TRBV6-6 with TRBJ1-2; TRBD1 is a possible D gene (5 bases). From germline, CDR1 is MNHNY and CDR2 SVGAGI (reference sequence). Trimming stripped 2 bases from V and 4 bases from J, with 11 bases between. The CDR3 has 14 residues. The CDR3 spells CASSYGQGGYGYTF. The CDR3 bases are TGTGCCAGCAGTTACGGGCAGGGAGGCTATGGCTACACCTTC.

The rearrangement links TRBV11-2 to TRBJ1-6; possibly TRBD1 for D (5 bases). In germline, CDR1 is SGHAT, CDR2 FQNNGV. The CDR3 is 19 residues long. V shed 2 bases and J shed 0 bases, with 17 bases lying between them. The CDR3 here is CASSLLLGLASSYNSPLHF. In nucleotides, the CDR3 is TGTGCCAGCAGCTTACTTCTGGGACTGGCAAGCTCCTATAATTCACCCCTCCACTTT.

This clone was seen more than once but under ten times. V and J are TRBV5-1 and TRBJ2-7; D remains unclear. CDR1 SGHRS and CDR2 YFSETQ come from the germline V gene. The CDR3 sequence is 11 residues long. V dropped 4 bases and J dropped 3 bases, with 5 bases sitting between them. This CDR3 is CASSTDYEQYF. CDR3 in DNA: TGCGCCAGCAGCACTGACTACGAGCAGTACTTC.